Each of the 18 T cell receptor beta chains below was sequenced from the same sample in a study of vaccination and CD4 T cells after COVID-19. Their specific antigens are unknown. Sequenced with the Oncomine TCR Beta short-read assay was DNA taken from cultured CD4+ T cells. Via MiXCR, TCRdb re-called the PCR reads, giving one row per CDR3 protein. Found here are about 20,000 distinct CDR3 sequences, less than 30% of them singletons; the top ten hold approximately 19%. Described treatment: approximately nine-day PBMC culture with coronavirus spike peptide pools or control peptides (ViraFEST assay). What was sequenced was cultured CD4+ T cells from blood. Receptor source: a human donor with COVID-19.

The chain recombines TRBV5-8 with TRBJ1-4, with 8 bases that match TRBD1. The CDR3 consists of 18 residues. V was clipped by 2 bases and J by 4 bases; unmatched bases: 13. Per the germline V gene, CDR1 is SGHTS and CDR2 is YDEGEE. For the CDR3, the DNA is TGTGCCAGCAGCTTCTGGACAGGGAAGAAACTTGGTAATGAAAAACTGTTTTTT. Translated: CASSFWTGKKLGNEKLFF.

The chain couples TRBV10-2 to TRBJ1-3; TRBD1 might be the D (6 bases). V shed 3 bases and J shed 0 bases, with 15 bases lying between them. CDR1 and CDR2 from the germline V gene are WSHSY and SAAADI. The CDR3 is made up of 17 amino acids. CDR3 loop: CASSEQGLGGSGNTIYF. Here the CDR3 DNA reads TGCGCCAGCAGTGAACAGGGCCTTGGAGGCTCTGGAAACACCATATATTTT.

The V gene is TRBV19, the J gene TRBJ1-1; D gene unclear. Trimming left V 3 bases short and J 0 bases short, with 11 bases between. This CDR3 has 15 amino acids. Germline-derived CDR1 and CDR2 are LNHDA and SQIVND (reference sequence). As DNA, the CDR3 is TGTGCCAGTAGTATGGAGACCCCTATGAACACTGAAGCTTTCTTT. Translation: CASSMETPMNTEAFF. The whole variable domain, remainder taken from reference TRBV19 and TRBJ1-1, is DGGITQSPKYLFRKEGQNVTLSCEQNLNHDAMYWYRQDPGQGLRLIYYSQIVNDFQKGDIAEGYSVSREKKESFPLTVTSAQKNPTAFYLCASSMETPMNTEAFFGQGTRLTVV.

The rearrangement joins TRBV19 to TRBJ1-5; D is undetermined. This CDR3 spans 18 amino acids. Germline CDR1 is LNHDA and CDR2 is SQIVND (reference sequence). Between the trimmed V and J ends, which lost 9 bases and 0 bases, there was a span of 24 bases. CDR3 sequence (DNA): TGTGCCAGCCCCAAATCGGCGGTACGGGCCTATAGCAATCAGCCCCAGCATTTT. It translates to CASPKSAVRAYSNQPQHF.

This clonotype was detected only a few times. The chain carries TRBV10-3 and TRBJ2-7; TRBD2 matches 9 bases. Trimming cost V 7 bases and J 0 bases; bases outside gene matches: 4. Germline lookup yields CDR1 ENHRY and CDR2 SYGVKD. The CDR3 has 14 residues. The CDR3 DNA sequence: TGTGCCATCAAGACTAGCGGTGGCTCCTACGAGCAGTACTTC. It translates to CAIKTSGGSYEQYF.

This clonotype has just a few counts. This sequence joins TRBV30 and TRBJ2-2; D unclear. The V gene's germline CDR1 is GTSNPN and CDR2 SVGIG (reference sequence). The CDR3 has 15 residues. V was cut by 1 base and J by 1 base, with 10 bases left in between. CDR3 residues: CAWSEGVRNTGELFF. The CDR3 nucleotides are TGTGCCTGGAGTGAAGGTGTCCGGAACACCGGGGAGCTGTTTTTT. Supplemented by reference TRBV30 and TRBJ2-2, the full variable domain reads SQTIHQWPATLVQPVGSPLSLECTVEGTSNPNLYWYRQAAGRGLQLLFYSVGIGQISSEVPQNLSASRPQDRQFILSSKKLLLSDSGFYLCAWSEGVRNTGELFFGEGSRLTVL.

The V call is TRBV2, the J call TRBJ2-3, with 10 bases lining up with TRBD2. V trimming: 5 bases; J trimming: 7 bases; junction bases outside the gene matches: 6. The CDR3 is made up of 14 amino acids. Germline V gene sequence: CDR1 SNHLY, CDR2 FYNNEI. The CDR3: CASSLAGGGYTQYF. For the CDR3, the DNA is TGTGCCAGCAGTTTAGCGGGGGGTGGGTATACGCAGTATTTT.

In its sample, this clonotype ranks as medium-sized. The V call is TRBV2, the J call TRBJ1-2, with a tentative D call TRBD1 (6 bases). The CDR3 is made up of 13 amino acids. CDR1 is SNHLY and CDR2 is FYNNEI in the germline V gene. V dropped 11 bases and J dropped 7 bases, with 20 bases sitting between them. The CDR3 bases are TGTGCCGGGACGGAAGGGGGGTTACGTGGCTACACCTTC. It yields the protein CAGTEGGLRGYTF.

The chain recombines TRBV7-8 with TRBJ1-1, with 11 positions matching TRBD1. This CDR3 has 14 residues. The germline V gene encodes CDR1 SGHVS and CDR2 FQNEAQ. Trimming at V came to 3 bases and at J to 4 bases, leaving 1 base not matched to a gene. The CDR3 DNA is TGTGCCAGCAGCTTCGGACAGGGGGCCACTGAAGCTTTCTTT. This encodes CASSFGQGATEAFF.

This chain connects TRBV27 to TRBJ1-6; 7 positions match TRBD1. The CDR3 length is 15 residues. The junction had 10 bases not matched to a gene; V was cut back by 5 bases and J by 9 bases. From germline, CDR1 is MNHEY and CDR2 SMNVEV (reference sequence). CDR3 in amino acids: CASSPRQGQGSPLHF. CDR3 DNA sequence: TGTGCCAGCAGTCCGCGACAGGGTCAGGGTTCACCCCTCCACTTT.

V usage is TRBV28 and J usage is TRBJ2-4; 14 bases align to TRBD2. Germline CDR1 reads MDHEN; CDR2 reads SYDVKM. CDR3 length equals 16 residues. The J segment lost 6 bases and the V segment lost 5 bases, leaving 6 bases of the junction unmatched. The CDR3 protein is CASSPGLAGGGNIQYF. The DNA for the CDR3 is TGTGCCAGCAGTCCCGGACTAGCGGGGGGAGGAAACATTCAGTACTTC.

This clonotype has only a few counts. This chain uses TRBV2 with TRBJ2-7; D gene uncertain. This CDR3 has 13 residues. CDR1 and CDR2 (germline): SNHLY, FYNNEI. Between the trimmed V and J ends, which lost 7 bases and 6 bases, there was a span of 16 bases. Here the CDR3 reads CASKESIVAEQYF. CDR3 in DNA: TGTGCCAGCAAAGAGTCTATAGTCGCCGAGCAGTACTTC.

The table lists this clonotype with a few counts. The chain employs TRBV11-2 and TRBJ1-1; 8 bases are a match to TRBD1. Trimming cost V 1 base and J 8 bases; bases outside gene matches: 3. The CDR3 runs to 13 residues. In germline, CDR1 is SGHAT, CDR2 FQNNGV. The CDR3 DNA reads TGTGCCAGCAGCTTAGTGTGGGACAGGGAAGCTTTCTTT. It specifies CASSLVWDREAFF.

This chain links TRBV7-4 with TRBJ2-5; D may be TRBD2 (7 bases). This CDR3 comprises 15 residues. Germline CDR1 SGHVT, CDR2 SQSDAQ. V was clipped by 2 bases and J by 5 bases, with 15 bases between them. CDR3 region: CASSLRGGAGETQYF. The CDR3 nucleotides are TGTGCCAGCAGCTTAAGGGGGGGGGCCGGGGAGACCCAGTACTTC.

This clonotype was found a few times. V gene TRBV29-1 combines with J gene TRBJ2-3; D remains unclear. This CDR3 is 12 amino acids long. Deletions cut 6 bases from V and 0 bases from J, with 7 bases between. Looked up from germline, CDR1 is SQVTM and CDR2 is ANQGSEA. The CDR3 coding sequence is TGCAGCGTGGCCTCTAGCACAGATACGCAGTATTTT. Its protein product is CSVASSTDTQYF.

This clonotype was seen only a few times. The chain employs TRBV5-8 and TRBJ1-5; D unclear. The germline V and J ends were trimmed by 0 bases and 2 bases, with 9 bases remaining between them. This CDR3 is 15 amino acids long. Germline CDR1 reads SGHTS; CDR2 reads YDEGEE. The CDR3 coding sequence is TGTGCCAGCAGCTTGGGGGTTCAGGGCAATCAGCCCCAGCATTTT. Its protein is CASSLGVQGNQPQHF. Combining the CDR3 with reference TRBV5-8 and TRBJ1-5 gives the whole variable domain EAGVTQSPTHLIKTRGQQATLRCSPISGHTSVYWYQQALGLGLQFLLWYDEGEERNRGNFPPRFSGRQFPNYSSELNVNALELEDSALYLCASSLGVQGNQPQHFGDGTRLSIL.

This rearrangement joins TRBV24-1 to TRBJ2-7; D not certain. The V and J ends lost 3 bases and 9 bases respectively, with 8 bases between them. Germline values: CDR1 KGHDR, CDR2 SFDVKD. This CDR3 comprises 11 residues. CDR3 region: CATSDKLWQYF. CDR3 DNA sequence: TGTGCCACCAGTGATAAACTTTGGCAGTACTTC.

This clonotype was found a few times. The chain has TRBV7-8 and TRBJ2-7; D possibly corresponds to TRBD1 (6 bases). Trimming left V 6 bases short and J 0 bases short, with 12 bases between. Germline values: CDR1 SGHVS, CDR2 FQNEAQ. The CDR3 runs 14 residues. CDR3 nucleotides: TGTGCCAGCAGACCGTCGACAGGCTCCTACGAGCAGTACTTC. This sequence encodes CASRPSTGSYEQYF. The whole variable domain, remainder taken from reference TRBV7-8 and TRBJ2-7, is GAGVSQSPRYKVAKRGQDVALRCDPISGHVSLFWYQQALGQGPEFLTYFQNEAQLDKSGLPSDRFFAERPEGSVSTLKIQRTQQEDSAVYLCASRPSTGSYEQYFGPGTRLTVT.